This TCR beta chain was recovered during a study of technical replicates of blood from a handful of donors. V shed 4 bases and J shed 2 bases, with 14 bases lying between them. Germline values: CDR1 SQVTM, CDR2 ANQGSEA. This CDR3 spans 14 amino acids. The method was immunoSEQ multiplex PCR; TCRdb's version includes in-frame clones alone and lacks a portion of them. Among about 81,000 clones listed, about 96% were seen once. This receptor was obtained from a human donor in good health. Sequences were obtained from T cells isolated from PBMCs. The chain combines TRBV29-1 with TRBJ2-5, with a weak D call TRBD1 (5 bases). The CDR3 here is CSVGDPGQQETQYF. The CDR3 DNA is TGCAGCGTTGGAGATCCCGGACAACAAGAGACCCAGTACTTC. The variable domain in full, completed from reference TRBV29-1 and TRBJ2-5, reads SAVISQKPSRDICQRGTSLTIQCQVDSQVTMMFWYRQQPGQSLTLIATANQGSEATYESGFVIDKFPISRPNLTFSTLTVSNMSPEDSSIYLCSVGDPGQQETQYFGPGTRLLVL.